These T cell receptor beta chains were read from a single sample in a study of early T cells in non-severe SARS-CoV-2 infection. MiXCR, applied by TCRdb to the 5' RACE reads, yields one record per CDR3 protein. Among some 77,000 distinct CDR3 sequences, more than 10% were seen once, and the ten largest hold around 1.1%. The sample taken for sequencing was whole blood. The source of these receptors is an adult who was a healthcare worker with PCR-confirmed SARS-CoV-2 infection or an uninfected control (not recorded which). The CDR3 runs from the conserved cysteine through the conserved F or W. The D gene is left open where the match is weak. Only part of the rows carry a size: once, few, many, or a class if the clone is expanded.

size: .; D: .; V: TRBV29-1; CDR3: CSGSQGNTEAFF
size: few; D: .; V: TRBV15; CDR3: CATSRDSGTQYF
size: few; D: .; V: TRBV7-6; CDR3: CASSLVGQPNTEAFF
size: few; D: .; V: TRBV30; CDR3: CAWTSAVLNTEAFF
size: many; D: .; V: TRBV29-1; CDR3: CSVEGSTGELFF
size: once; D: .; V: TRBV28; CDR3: CASNEVGNQPQHF
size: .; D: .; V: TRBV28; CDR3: CASFPEAGDETQYF
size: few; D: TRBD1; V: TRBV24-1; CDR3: CATSDPGQGADTQYF
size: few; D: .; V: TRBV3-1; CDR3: CASSQGGHLNTGELFF
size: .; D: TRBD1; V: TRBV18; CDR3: CASSPSGDRGVNEQFF
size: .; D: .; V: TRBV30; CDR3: CAWSLTANSPLHF
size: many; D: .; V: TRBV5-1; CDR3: CASSLQGQETQYF
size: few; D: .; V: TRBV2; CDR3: CASRLTQGRFYEQYF
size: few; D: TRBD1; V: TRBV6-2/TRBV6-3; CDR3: CASSSDRGGGYNEQFF
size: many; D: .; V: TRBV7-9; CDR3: CASSLAGTNNYEQYF
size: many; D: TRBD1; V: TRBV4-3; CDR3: CASSQHRDSQETQYF
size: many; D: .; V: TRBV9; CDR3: CASSQLAQSTDTQYF
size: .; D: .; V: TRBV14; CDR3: CASSQEGGGRSNYGYTF
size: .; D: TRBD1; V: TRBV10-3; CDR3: CASRDRGPWASTDTQYF
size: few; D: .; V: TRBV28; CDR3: CASSSGLYGYTF
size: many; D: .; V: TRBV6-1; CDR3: CASSEASGGGGETEAFF
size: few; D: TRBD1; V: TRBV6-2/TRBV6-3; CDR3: CASRSLPGQGNEQFF
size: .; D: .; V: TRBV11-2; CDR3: CASSLEARANVLTF
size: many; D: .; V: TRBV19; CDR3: CASSIGGPPQETQYF
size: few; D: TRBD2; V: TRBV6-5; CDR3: CASRRGTSGGKGELFF
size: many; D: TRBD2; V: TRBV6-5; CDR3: CASSLGLAGGTDTQYF
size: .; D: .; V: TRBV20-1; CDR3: CSAPPGTSTDTQYF
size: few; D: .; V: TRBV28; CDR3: CASRSNGDYGYTF
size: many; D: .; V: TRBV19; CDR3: CASSGGRLSNQPQHF
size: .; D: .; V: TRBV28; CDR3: CASSPAGPRSYNEQFF
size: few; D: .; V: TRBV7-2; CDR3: CASTIRQNTEAFF
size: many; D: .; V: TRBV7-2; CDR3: CASSRREISPGELFF
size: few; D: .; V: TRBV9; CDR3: CASSPEGRETDTQYF
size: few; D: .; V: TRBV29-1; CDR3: CSVERQTNTGELFF
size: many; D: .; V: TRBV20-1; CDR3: CSAREGSSGNTIYF
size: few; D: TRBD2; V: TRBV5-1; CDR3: CASSLRTHPWLAGGPRTDTQYF
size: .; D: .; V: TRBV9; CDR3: CASSVAGRPVPHNEQFF
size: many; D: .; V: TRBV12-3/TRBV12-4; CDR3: CASSQDGGGNQPQHF
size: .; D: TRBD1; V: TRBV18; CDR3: CASSEDRGYNEQFF
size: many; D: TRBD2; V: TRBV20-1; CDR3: CSAQPGLAGYNEQFF
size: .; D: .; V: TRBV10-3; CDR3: CASLNPGLSYNEQFF
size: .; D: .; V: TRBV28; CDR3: CASSLTDLKVRPQHF
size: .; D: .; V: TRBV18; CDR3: CASSPIGASYEQYF
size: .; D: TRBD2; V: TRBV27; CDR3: CASSSAGGYEQYF
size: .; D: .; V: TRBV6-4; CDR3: CASSDPAASTGELFF
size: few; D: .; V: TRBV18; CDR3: CASSSTGNPEAFF